This T cell receptor beta chain was captured in a study of CXCR3-negative and CXCR3-positive naive CD8 T cells. Regarding the study as a whole: Whereas both naive subsets had comparably high diversity, memory CD8+ cells had much lower diversity. Hydrophobicity was higher for TRB CDR3s found in CXCR3-positive naive cells than in CXCR3-negative naive cells.

This CDR3 is built from 16 residues. CDR1 MDHEN and CDR2 SYDVKM come from the germline V gene. A note on this clonotype: Its antigen is as yet unknown.

5' RACE that incorporated UMI labels was used to prepare the TRB cDNA libraries. Each CDR3 protein gets one entry in TCRdb, which reprocessed the 5' RACE reads and gives no DNA. The repertoire table contains 100,000 or so distinct CDR3 sequences. This chain uses TRBV28 with TRBJ2-1; TCRdb outputs TRBD2, but without DNA this stays unchecked. Specimen: naive CXCR3+ CD8+ T cells from blood. Subset reported: CD45RO-CCR7+CD27+CD95- naive CD8+ T cells expressing CXCR3 (TNR3+). The sequence derives from a human donor in good health. Some clones in this sample may be carry-over from other donors' samples. This CDR3 is CASSLAGTSYLYEQFF.